The source of this TCR beta chain is a study of blood T cell repertoires in COVID-19. Study as a whole: T cells, B-cell-depleted T cells, or PBMCs supplied cDNA or gDNA.

Original processing notes: Cell counts per sample came from amplifying reference gene primers. Generated by immunoSEQ multiplex PCR, the TCRdb table keeps only in-frame clones and is missing some. V and J calls plus clone size are reproduced from that table; the DNA served to infer D and trimming. The sample holds hundreds of thousands of clones, around 90% seen once. This TCR was recovered from a woman between 18 and 30 years old with acute COVID-19. The sequenced sample was PBMCs or T cells enriched from blood (not recorded which).

CDR3 in amino acids: CASSPGLAGAGEQFF. In nucleotides, the CDR3 is TGTGCCAGCAGCCCAGGACTAGCGGGAGCTGGTGAGCAGTTCTTC. J is TRBJ2-1 and V is TRBV3-1 (or the pseudogene TRBV3-2); the match to TRBD2 covers 13 bases. Germline V gene sequence: CDR1 LGHDT, CDR2 YNNKEL (reference sequence). This CDR3 has 15 amino acids. Losses at the gene ends were 4 bases for V and 9 bases for J; bases not matched to a gene: 6.